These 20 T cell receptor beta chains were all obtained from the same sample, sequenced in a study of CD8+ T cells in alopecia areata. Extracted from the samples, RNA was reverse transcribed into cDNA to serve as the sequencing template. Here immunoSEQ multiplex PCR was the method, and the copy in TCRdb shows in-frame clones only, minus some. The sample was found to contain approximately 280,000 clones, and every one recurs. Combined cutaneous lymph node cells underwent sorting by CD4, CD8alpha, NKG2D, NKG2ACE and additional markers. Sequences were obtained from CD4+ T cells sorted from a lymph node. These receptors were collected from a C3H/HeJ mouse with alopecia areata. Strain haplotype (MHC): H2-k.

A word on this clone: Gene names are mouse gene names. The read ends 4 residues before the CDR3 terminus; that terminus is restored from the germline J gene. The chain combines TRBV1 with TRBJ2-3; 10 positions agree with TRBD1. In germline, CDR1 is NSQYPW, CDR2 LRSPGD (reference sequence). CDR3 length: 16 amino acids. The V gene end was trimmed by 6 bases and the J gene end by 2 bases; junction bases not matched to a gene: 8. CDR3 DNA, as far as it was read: TGCACCTGCAGCCCAGACAGGGGGCGGGATGCAGAA. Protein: CTCSPDRGRDAE. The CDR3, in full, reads CTCSPDRGRDAETLYF.

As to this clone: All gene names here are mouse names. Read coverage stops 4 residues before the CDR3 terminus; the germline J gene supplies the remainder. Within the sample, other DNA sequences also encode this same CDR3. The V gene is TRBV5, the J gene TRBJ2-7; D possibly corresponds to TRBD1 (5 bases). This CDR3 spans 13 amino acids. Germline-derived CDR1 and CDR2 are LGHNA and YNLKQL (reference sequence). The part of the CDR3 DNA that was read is TGTGCCAGCAGCCAAGAAGCAGGGTAT. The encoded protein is CASSQEAGY. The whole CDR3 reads CASSQEAGYEQYF.

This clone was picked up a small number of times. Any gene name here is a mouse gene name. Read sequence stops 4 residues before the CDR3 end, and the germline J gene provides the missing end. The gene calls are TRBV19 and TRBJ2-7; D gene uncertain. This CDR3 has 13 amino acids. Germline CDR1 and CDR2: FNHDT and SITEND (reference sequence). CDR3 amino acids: CASSIGARYEQYF. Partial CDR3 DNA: TGTGCCAGCAGTATAGGAGCCAGGTAT.

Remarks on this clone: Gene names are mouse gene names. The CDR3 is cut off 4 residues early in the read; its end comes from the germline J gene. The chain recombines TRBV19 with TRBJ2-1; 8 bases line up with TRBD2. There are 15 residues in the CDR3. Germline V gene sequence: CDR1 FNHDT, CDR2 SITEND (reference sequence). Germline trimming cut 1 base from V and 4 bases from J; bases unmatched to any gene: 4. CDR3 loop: CASSIKPGGYAEQFF. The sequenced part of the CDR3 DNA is TGTGCCAGCAGTATAAAACCTGGGGGGTATGCT.

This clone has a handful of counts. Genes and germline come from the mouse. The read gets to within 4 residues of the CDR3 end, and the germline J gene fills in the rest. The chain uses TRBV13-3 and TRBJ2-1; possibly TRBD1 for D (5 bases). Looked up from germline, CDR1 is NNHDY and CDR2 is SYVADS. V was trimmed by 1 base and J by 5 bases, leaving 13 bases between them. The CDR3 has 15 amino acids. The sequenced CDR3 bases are TGTGCCAGCAGTGATCCGGCAGGGAATCATGCT. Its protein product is CASSDPAGNHA. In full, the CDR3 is CASSDPAGNHAEQFF.

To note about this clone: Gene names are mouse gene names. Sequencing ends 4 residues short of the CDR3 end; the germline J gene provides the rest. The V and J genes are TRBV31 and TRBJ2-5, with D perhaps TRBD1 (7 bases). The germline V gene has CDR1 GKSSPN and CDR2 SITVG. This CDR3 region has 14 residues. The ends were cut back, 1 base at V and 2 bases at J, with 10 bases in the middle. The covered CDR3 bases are TGTGCCTGGAGTCCCAGGGGGGTCCAAGAC. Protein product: CAWSPRGVQD. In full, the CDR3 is CAWSPRGVQDTQYF.

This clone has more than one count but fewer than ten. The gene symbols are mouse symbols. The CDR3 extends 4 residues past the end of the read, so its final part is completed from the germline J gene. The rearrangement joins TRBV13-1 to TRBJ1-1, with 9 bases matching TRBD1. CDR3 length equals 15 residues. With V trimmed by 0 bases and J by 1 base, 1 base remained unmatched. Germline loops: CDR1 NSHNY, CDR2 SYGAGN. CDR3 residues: CASSDADRGNTEVFF. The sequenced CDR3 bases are TGTGCCAGCAGTGATGCGGACAGGGGAAACACA.

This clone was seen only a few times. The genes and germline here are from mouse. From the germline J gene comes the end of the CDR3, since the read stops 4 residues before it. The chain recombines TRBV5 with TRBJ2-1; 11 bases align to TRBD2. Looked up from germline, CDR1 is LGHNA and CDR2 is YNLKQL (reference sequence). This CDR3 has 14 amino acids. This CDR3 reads CASSRDWGRAEQFF. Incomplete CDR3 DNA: TGTGCCAGCAGCAGGGACTGGGGGAGGGCT.

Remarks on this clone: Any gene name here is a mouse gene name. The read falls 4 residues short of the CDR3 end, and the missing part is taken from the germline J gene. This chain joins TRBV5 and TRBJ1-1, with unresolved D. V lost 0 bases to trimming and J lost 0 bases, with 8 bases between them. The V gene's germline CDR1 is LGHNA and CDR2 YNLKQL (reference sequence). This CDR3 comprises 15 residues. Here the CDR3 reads CASSQERFSNTEVFF. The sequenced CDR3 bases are TGTGCCAGCAGCCAAGAAAGGTTCTCAAACACA.

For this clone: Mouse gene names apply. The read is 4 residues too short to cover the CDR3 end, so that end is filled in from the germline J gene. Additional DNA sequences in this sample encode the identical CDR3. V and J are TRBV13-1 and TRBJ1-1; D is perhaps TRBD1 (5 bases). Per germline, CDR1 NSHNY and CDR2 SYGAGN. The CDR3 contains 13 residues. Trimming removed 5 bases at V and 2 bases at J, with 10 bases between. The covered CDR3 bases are TGTGCCAGCAGCGCCACAGGTAACACA. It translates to CASSATGNT. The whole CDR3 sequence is CASSATGNTEVFF.

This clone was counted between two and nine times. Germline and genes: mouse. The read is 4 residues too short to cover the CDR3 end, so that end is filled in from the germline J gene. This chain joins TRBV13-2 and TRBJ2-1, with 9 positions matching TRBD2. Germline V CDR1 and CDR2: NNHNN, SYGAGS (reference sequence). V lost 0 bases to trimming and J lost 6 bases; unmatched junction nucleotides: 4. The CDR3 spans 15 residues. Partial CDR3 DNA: TGTGCCAGCGGTGATGCGAACTGGGGGGTTGCT. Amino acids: CASGDANWGVA. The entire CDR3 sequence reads CASGDANWGVAEQFF.

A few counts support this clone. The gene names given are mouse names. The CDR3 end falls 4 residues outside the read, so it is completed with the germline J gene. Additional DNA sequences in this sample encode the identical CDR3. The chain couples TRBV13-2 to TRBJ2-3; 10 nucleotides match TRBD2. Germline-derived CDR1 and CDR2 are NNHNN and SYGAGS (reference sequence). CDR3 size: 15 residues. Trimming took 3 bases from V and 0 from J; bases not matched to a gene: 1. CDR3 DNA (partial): TGTGCCAGCGGTGGGGGACTGGGGAGTGCAGAA. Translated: CASGGGLGSAE. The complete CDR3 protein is CASGGGLGSAETLYF.

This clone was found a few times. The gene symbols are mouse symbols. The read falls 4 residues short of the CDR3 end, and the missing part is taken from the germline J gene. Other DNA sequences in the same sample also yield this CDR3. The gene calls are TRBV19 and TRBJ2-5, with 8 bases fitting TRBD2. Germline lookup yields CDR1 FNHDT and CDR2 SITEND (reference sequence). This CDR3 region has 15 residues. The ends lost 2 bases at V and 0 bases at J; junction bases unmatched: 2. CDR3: CASSMLGGNQDTQYF. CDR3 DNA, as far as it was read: TGTGCCAGCAGTATGCTGGGGGGAAACCAAGAC. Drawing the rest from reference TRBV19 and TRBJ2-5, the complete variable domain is GGIITQTPKFLIGQEGQKLTLKCQQNFNHDTMYWYRQDSGKGLRLIYYSITENDLQKGDLSEGYDASREKKSSFSLTVTSAQKNEMAVFLCASSMLGGNQDTQYFGPGTRLLVL.

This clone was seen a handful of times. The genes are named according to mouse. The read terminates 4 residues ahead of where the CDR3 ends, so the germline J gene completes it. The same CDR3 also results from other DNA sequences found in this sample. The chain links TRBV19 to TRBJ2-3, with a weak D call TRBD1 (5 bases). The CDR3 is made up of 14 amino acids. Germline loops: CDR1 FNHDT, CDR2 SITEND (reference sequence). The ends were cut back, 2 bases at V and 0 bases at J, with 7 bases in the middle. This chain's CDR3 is CASSIAGSAETLYF. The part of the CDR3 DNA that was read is TGTGCCAGCAGTATTGCAGGGAGTGCAGAA.

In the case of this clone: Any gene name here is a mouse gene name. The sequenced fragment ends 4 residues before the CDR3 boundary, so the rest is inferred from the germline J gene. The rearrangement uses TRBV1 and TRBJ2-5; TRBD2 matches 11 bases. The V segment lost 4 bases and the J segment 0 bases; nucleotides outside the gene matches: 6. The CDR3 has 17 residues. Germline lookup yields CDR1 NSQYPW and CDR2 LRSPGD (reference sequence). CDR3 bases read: TGCACCTGCAGTGGCCTCCGGGACTGGGGGAACCAAGAC. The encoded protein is CTCSGLRDWGNQD. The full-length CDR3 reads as CTCSGLRDWGNQDTQYF.

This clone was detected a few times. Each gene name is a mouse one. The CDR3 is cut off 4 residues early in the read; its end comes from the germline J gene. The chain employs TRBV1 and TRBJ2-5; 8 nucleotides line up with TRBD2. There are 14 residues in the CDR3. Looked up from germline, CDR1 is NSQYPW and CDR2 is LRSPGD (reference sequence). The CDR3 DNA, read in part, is TGCACCTGCAGTGCAGGCTGGGGGGCAGAC. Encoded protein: CTCSAGWGAD. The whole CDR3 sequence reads CTCSAGWGADTQYF.

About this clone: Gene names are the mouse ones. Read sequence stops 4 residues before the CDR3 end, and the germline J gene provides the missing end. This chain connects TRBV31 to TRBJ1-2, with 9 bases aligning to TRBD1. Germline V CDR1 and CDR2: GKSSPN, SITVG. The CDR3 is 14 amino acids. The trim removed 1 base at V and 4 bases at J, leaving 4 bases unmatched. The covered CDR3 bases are TGTGCCTGGAGTCGGGACAGGGTGGGCTCC. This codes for CAWSRDRVGS. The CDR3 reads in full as CAWSRDRVGSDYTF.

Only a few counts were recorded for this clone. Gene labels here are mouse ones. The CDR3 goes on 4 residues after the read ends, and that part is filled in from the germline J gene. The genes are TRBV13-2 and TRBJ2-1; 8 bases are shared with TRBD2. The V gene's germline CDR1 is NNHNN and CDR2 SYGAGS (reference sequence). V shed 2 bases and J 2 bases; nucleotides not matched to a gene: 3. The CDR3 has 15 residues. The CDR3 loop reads CASGENWGYYAEQFF. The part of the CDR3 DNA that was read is TGTGCCAGCGGTGAGAACTGGGGGTACTATGCT.

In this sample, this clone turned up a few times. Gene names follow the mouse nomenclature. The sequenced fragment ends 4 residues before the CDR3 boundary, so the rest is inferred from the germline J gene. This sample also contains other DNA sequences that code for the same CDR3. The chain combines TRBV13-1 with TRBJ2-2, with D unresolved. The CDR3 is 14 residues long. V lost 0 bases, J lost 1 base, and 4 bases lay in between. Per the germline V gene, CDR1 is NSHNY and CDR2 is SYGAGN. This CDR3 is CASSDGQNTGQLYF. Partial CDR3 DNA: TGTGCCAGCAGTGATGGACAAAACACCGGG.

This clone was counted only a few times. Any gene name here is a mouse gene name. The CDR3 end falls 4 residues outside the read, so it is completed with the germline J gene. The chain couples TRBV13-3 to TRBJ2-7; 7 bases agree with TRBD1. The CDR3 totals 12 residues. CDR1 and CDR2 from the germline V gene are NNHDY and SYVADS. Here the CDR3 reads CASRGQHYEQYF. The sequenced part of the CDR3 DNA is TGTGCCAGCAGGGGACAGCATTAT.